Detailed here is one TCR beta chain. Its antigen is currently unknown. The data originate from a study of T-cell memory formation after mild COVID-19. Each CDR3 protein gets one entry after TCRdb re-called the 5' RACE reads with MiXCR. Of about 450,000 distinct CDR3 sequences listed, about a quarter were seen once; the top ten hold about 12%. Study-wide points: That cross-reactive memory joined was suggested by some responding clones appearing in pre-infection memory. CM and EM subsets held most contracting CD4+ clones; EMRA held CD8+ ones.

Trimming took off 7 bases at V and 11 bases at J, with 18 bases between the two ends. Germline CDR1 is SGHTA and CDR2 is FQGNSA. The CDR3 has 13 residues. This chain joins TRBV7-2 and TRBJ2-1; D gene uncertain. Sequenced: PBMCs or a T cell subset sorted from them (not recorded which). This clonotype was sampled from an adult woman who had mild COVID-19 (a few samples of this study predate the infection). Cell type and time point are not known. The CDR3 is CASTYYRSEQQFF. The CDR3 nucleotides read TGTGCCAGCACCTATTACCGGAGTGAACAGCAGTTCTTC.